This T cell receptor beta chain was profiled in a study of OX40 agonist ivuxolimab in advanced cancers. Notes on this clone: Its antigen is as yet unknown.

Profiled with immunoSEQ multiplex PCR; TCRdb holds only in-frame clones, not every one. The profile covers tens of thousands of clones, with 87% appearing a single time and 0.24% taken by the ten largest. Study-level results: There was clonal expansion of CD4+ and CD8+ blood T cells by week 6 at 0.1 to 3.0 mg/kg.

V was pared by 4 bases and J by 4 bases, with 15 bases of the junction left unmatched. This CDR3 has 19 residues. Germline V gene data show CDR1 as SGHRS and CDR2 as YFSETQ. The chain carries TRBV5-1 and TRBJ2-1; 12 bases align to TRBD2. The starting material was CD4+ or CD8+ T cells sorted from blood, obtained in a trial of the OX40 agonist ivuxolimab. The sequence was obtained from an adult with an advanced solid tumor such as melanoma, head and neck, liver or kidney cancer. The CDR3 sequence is CASSKGLAGFFVKYNEQFF. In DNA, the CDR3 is TGCGCCAGCAGCAAAGGACTAGCGGGATTTTTCGTTAAATACAATGAGCAGTTCTTC.